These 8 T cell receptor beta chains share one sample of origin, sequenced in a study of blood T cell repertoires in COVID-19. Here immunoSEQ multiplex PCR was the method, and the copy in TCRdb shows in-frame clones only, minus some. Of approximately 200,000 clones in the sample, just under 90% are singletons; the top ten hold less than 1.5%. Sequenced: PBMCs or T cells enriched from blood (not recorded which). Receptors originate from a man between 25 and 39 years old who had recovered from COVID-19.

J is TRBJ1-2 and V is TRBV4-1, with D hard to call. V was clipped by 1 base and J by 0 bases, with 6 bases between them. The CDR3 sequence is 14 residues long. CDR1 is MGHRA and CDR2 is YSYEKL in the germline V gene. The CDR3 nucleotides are TGCGCCAGCAGCCAAGGGAGATCTAACTATGGCTACACCTTC. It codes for CASSQGRSNYGYTF.

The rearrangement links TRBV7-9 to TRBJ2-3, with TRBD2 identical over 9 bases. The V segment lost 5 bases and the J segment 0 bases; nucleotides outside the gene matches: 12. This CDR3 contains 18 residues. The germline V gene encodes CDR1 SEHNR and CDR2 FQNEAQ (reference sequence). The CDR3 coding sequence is TGTGCCAGCAGCATACCCCGGGCTACTAGCGGGAGCACAGATACGCAGTATTTT. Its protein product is CASSIPRATSGSTDTQYF.

CDR3 coding DNA: TGTGCCAGCAGTTACTCGACAGGGGGCCTAAGCGGCTACACCTTC. Translating it yields CASSYSTGGLSGYTF. The chain employs TRBV6-2 or TRBV6-3 and TRBJ1-2; the match to TRBD1 covers 10 bases. Trimming took 0 bases from V and 8 from J; bases not matched to a gene: 6. The CDR3 is made up of 15 amino acids. Germline V gives CDR1 MNHEY, CDR2 SVGEGT.

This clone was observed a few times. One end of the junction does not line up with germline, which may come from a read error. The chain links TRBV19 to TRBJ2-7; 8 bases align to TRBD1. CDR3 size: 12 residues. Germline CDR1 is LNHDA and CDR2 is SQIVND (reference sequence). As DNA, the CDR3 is TGTGCCAGTAGTTTAGACAGGGGCCGAGTGTACTTC. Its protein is CASSLDRGRVYF.

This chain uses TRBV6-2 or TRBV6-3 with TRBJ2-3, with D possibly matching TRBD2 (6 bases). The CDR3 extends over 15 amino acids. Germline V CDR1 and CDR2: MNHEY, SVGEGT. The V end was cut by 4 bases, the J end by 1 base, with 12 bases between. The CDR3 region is CASSLGGARTDTQYF. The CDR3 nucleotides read TGTGCCAGCAGTTTAGGAGGGGCCCGCACAGATACGCAGTATTTT.

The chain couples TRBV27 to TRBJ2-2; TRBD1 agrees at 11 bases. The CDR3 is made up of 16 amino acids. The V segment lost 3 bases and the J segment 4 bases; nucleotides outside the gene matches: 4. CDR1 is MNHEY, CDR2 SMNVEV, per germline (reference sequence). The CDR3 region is CASSFSGTGGTGELFF. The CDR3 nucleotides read TGTGCCAGCAGTTTTTCCGGGACAGGGGGCACCGGGGAGCTGTTTTTT.

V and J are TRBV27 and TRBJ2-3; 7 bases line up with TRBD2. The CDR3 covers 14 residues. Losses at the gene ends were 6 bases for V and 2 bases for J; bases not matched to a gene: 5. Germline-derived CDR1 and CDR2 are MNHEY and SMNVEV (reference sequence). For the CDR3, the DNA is TGTGCCAGCAGCCCCGCGGGGGTCACAGATACGCAGTATTTT. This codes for CASSPAGVTDTQYF.

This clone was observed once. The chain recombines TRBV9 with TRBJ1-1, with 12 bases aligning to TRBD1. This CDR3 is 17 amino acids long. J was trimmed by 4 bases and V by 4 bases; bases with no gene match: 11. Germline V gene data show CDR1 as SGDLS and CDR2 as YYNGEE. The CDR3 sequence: CASSLMPGTGGVTEAFF. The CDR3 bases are TGTGCCAGCAGCCTAATGCCCGGGACAGGGGGCGTCACTGAAGCTTTCTTT.